Presented here are 18 T cell receptor beta chains from one specimen sequenced in a study of T cells expressing NK-cell markers (dated by TCRdb to the early 2020s). The method was 5' RACE. Sequencer: Illumina HiSeq 2000. Each entry corresponds to one CDR3 protein sequence from reads that TCRdb reprocessed, and DNA is not given. The sample's table covers about 30,000 distinct CDR3 sequences. The ten largest make up about 60% of the sample. The specimen was blood T cells: a sorted CD56 or NKG2C T cell subset, CD4+ or CD8+ T cells, or bulk PBMC T cells (not recorded which). The receptor set was obtained from a woman aged 18 to 75 in good health.

This chain links TRBV7-6 with TRBJ2-1. This CDR3 spans 13 amino acids. CDR1 and CDR2 from the germline V gene are SGHVS and FNYEAQ. The CDR3 sequence is CASSLAHRNEQFF.

The CDR3: CAGGPSYNEQFF. The chain recombines TRBV12-3 or TRBV12-4 with TRBJ2-1; TCRdb picks TRBD2, but there is no DNA to check that call. The CDR3 is 12 residues long.

The chain has TRBV6-4 and TRBJ2-1; TCRdb outputs TRBD1, but without DNA this stays unchecked. Per the germline V gene, CDR1 is MRHNA and CDR2 is SNTAGT. This CDR3 has 15 amino acids. The chain's CDR3 is CASSDGTGDHNEQFF.

The V and J genes are TRBV7-9 and TRBJ2-1. There are 15 residues in the CDR3. Germline V lookup: CDR1 SEHNR, CDR2 FQNEAQ (reference sequence). The CDR3 sequence is CASSLVSMIANEQFF. Looking up the rest from reference TRBV7-9 and TRBJ2-1 gives the full variable domain: DTGVSQNPRHKITKRGQNVTFRCDPISEHNRLYWYRQTLGQGPEFLTYFQNEAQLEKSRLLSDRFSAERPKGSFSTLEIQRTEQGDSAMYLCASSLVSMIANEQFFGPGTRLTVL.

The J gene is TRBJ2-3, the V gene TRBV9; TCRdb's assignment of TRBD2 cannot be checked, as there is no DNA. The germline gives CDR1 SGDLS, CDR2 YYNGEE. The CDR3 is 15 residues long. The CDR3 spells CASSVDGLATDTQYF.

This rearrangement joins TRBV20-1 to TRBJ2-7; the D call of TRBD1 rests on TCRdb alone, since no DNA is present to check it. From germline, CDR1 is DFQATT and CDR2 SNEGSKA (reference sequence). CDR3 size: 17 residues. The CDR3 protein is CSAYPRDRPYFSYEQYF.

V usage is TRBV30 and J usage is TRBJ2-3. The CDR3 runs 14 residues. The germline CDR1 and CDR2 sequences are GTSNPN and SVGIG (reference sequence). CDR3 loop: CAWSYGASTDTQYF.

The chain combines TRBV5-5 with TRBJ2-1; TCRdb calls TRBD1, which cannot be checked without DNA. This CDR3 is built from 16 residues. Per germline, CDR1 SGHKS and CDR2 YYEKEE (reference sequence). CDR3 sequence reads: CASSDWDRAIYNEQFF.

The chain is built from TRBV6-5 and TRBJ2-7; the D call from TCRdb, TRBD2, cannot be confirmed without DNA. Germline V gene data show CDR1 as MNHEY and CDR2 as SVGAGI. The CDR3 consists of 14 residues. The chain's CDR3 is CASSYSVAGVEQYF.

The chain is built from TRBV7-9 and TRBJ2-7. The germline V gene has CDR1 SEHNR and CDR2 FQNEAQ (reference sequence). This CDR3 comprises 13 residues. Here the CDR3 reads CASSSVSSYEQYF.

The rearrangement links TRBV27 to TRBJ2-7; TCRdb indicates TRBD2, and absent DNA this call remains unverified. The length of the CDR3 is 16 residues. Germline loops: CDR1 MNHEY, CDR2 SMNVEV (reference sequence). CDR3 loop: CASSLLAGGPNYEQYF.

The rearrangement uses TRBV2 and TRBJ2-1; the D gene TCRdb calls, TRBD2, cannot be checked with no DNA. CDR1 SNHLY and CDR2 FYNNEI come from the germline V gene. There are 13 residues in the CDR3. CDR3 in amino acids: CASSEVVTNEQFF. Using reference TRBV2 and TRBJ2-1 for the parts outside the CDR3, the full variable domain is EPEVTQTPSHQVTQMGQEVILRCVPISNHLYFYWYRQILGQKVEFLVSFYNNEISEKSEIFDDQFSVERPDGSNFTLKIRSTKLEDSAMYFCASSEVVTNEQFFGPGTRLTVL.

The rearrangement uses TRBV2 and TRBJ2-7; absent DNA, TCRdb's TRBD1 call cannot be checked. CDR1 is SNHLY, CDR2 FYNNEI, per germline. The CDR3 has 15 residues. CDR3 protein: CASSEVDRASYEQYF.

The chain is built from TRBV5-1 and TRBJ1-4; TCRdb outputs TRBD1, but without DNA this stays unchecked. The CDR3 loop spans 15 amino acids. The germline CDR1 and CDR2 sequences are SGHRS and YFSETQ. The CDR3 sequence is CASSKGQGATEKLFF.

The chain links TRBV24-1 to TRBJ2-2. Germline V lookup: CDR1 KGHDR, CDR2 SFDVKD. The CDR3 sequence is 14 residues long. The CDR3: CATRSEANTGELFF.

The rearrangement joins TRBV5-1 to TRBJ2-7; TCRdb lists TRBD2, though no DNA is available to test this call. There are 15 residues in the CDR3. Germline V gives CDR1 SGHRS, CDR2 YFSETQ. The chain's CDR3 is CASSFQTSGSNEQYF.

The rearrangement links TRBV7-6 to TRBJ1-3; TCRdb's D gene call, TRBD1, goes unchecked for lack of DNA. The CDR3 sequence is 15 residues long. Germline V lookup: CDR1 SGHVS, CDR2 FNYEAQ. The CDR3 region is CASSLTGGVGNTIYF.

The chain employs TRBV9 and TRBJ2-2; lacking DNA, the TRBD2 call made by TCRdb goes unchecked. The CDR3 is 15 residues long. Germline CDR1 reads SGDLS; CDR2 reads YYNGEE. CDR3 region: CASSVLREPTGELFF.